This T cell receptor (beta chain) was sequenced in a study of blood T cell repertoires in COVID-19. There are 15 residues in the CDR3. Between the trimmed V and J ends, which lost 4 bases and 0 bases, there was a span of 11 bases. Germline V lookup: CDR1 SGDLS, CDR2 YYNGEE. The method was immunoSEQ multiplex PCR; TCRdb's version includes in-frame clones alone and lacks a portion of them. Of fewer than 45,000 clones in the sample, around 93% were seen once. This clonotype was sampled from a woman in her twenties or thirties in a cohort sampled during active COVID-19. This chain uses TRBV9 with TRBJ2-1; D is perhaps TRBD1 (5 bases). Sequenced input: peripheral blood. CDR3 bases: TGTGCCAGCAGCCCCAGACAGAGCTCCTACAATGAGCAGTTCTTC. Its protein is CASSPRQSSYNEQFF.